These 31 T cell receptor beta chains were sequenced from one sample in a study of beta chain features in type 1 diabetes. Study-level findings and limits: TCRB CDR3s were moderately but significantly shorter in Type 1 diabetes patients in all four CD4+ subsets.

Reverse transcription of all isolated RNA meant that expressed TCRB transcripts were sequenced. Measured with immunoSEQ multiplex PCR; TCRdb has only the in-frame clones, and not every one. The sample shows 150,000 to 190,000 clones, 10% of them seen only once. Their specific antigens are unknown. Sequenced input: central memory CD4+ T cells from blood. The source of these receptors is a man aged 25 to 40 with type 1 diabetes.

This clone was counted between two and nine times. This rearrangement joins TRBV18 to TRBJ1-2; perhaps TRBD1 as D (6 bases). Trimming pared 6 bases from V and 7 bases from J, leaving 18 bases between. CDR1 and CDR2 (germline): KGHSH, LQKENI. CDR3 size: 14 residues. In DNA, the CDR3 is TGTGCCAGCTCCCCAGGGAAGGGGGAAGGTGGCTACACCTTC. This gives the protein CASSPGKGEGGYTF.

The genes are TRBV7-2 and TRBJ2-3; possibly TRBD1 for D (5 bases). This CDR3 has 14 amino acids. Germline assignment: CDR1 SGHTA and CDR2 FQGNSA. V was shortened by 4 bases and J by 3 bases, with 11 bases between the two germline ends. The CDR3 DNA is TGTGCCAGCAGCTCAGGCGGACAAACAGATACGCAGTATTTT. Translation gives CASSSGGQTDTQYF.

In its sample, this clone was seen a few times. The chain employs TRBV4-2 and TRBJ2-2; D may be TRBD2 (6 bases). The germline V gene encodes CDR1 LGHNA and CDR2 YNFKEQ. V shed 0 bases and J shed 3 bases, with 11 bases lying between them. The CDR3 is 16 residues long. The CDR3 sequence is CASSQDLRDYTGELFF. CDR3 coding DNA: TGTGCCAGCAGCCAAGATTTGAGGGACTACACCGGGGAGCTGTTTTTT.

The chain couples TRBV28 to TRBJ1-2, with 9 bases that match TRBD1. V was pared by 4 bases and J by 4 bases, with 10 bases of the junction left unmatched. There are 16 residues in the CDR3. Germline V gene data show CDR1 as MDHEN and CDR2 as SYDVKM. CDR3: CASSSPGTGISYGYTF. The CDR3 DNA reads as TGTGCCAGCAGTTCCCCCGGGACAGGGATATCCTATGGCTACACCTTC.

The CDR3 nucleotides read TGTGCCAGCAGCTTACTCGGTAGCACAGATACGCAGTATTTT. It specifies CASSLLGSTDTQYF. This sequence joins TRBV7-2 and TRBJ2-3, with no clear D. CDR1 is SGHTA, CDR2 FQGNSA, per germline. CDR3 length: 14 amino acids. With 2 bases removed from V and 0 bases from J, the gap between germline ends came to 6 bases.

This chain joins TRBV7-8 and TRBJ1-2; 9 nucleotides match TRBD1. CDR1 SGHVS and CDR2 FQNEAQ come from the germline V gene. The CDR3 extends over 15 amino acids. The V and J ends lost 4 bases and 8 bases, in that order; junction bases with no gene match: 11. In DNA form, the CDR3 reads TGTGCCAGCAGCTCTTCGGACAGGGGCTCCGGGGGCTACACCTTC. It translates to CASSSSDRGSGGYTF.

This chain links TRBV30 with TRBJ2-1, with 13 bases fitting TRBD2. CDR3 length: 15 residues. Germline-derived CDR1 and CDR2 are GTSNPN and SVGIG (reference sequence). V gave up 8 bases and J gave up 7 bases; unmatched junction bases: 11. The CDR3: CAQISGTSGMNEQFF. The CDR3 bases are TGTGCCCAAATCTCCGGGACTAGCGGGATGAATGAGCAGTTCTTC.

This clone was counted between two and nine times. The chain joins TRBV7-8 to TRBJ2-3, with TRBD2 identical over 8 bases. Looked up from germline, CDR1 is SGHVS and CDR2 is FQNEAQ. The CDR3 sequence is 16 residues long. After removal of 7 bases from V and 1 base from J, the junction contained 10 bases not matched to a gene. CDR3 bases: TGTGCCAGCACCCCGGCGGGGGGAACCCGCACAGATACGCAGTATTTT. This gives the protein CASTPAGGTRTDTQYF.

In this sample, this clone turned up a few times. This chain links TRBV11-2 with TRBJ2-1, with D tentatively TRBD2 (5 bases). The CDR3 covers 13 residues. Trimming removed 5 bases at V and 5 bases at J, with 10 bases between. The germline V gene encodes CDR1 SGHAT and CDR2 FQNNGV. CDR3 protein: CASSRGLNNEQFF. The CDR3, as DNA: TGTGCCAGCAGCCGCGGACTTAACAATGAGCAGTTCTTC.

This clone was recorded a few times. The gene calls are TRBV7-6 and TRBJ2-5; D is possibly TRBD2 (6 bases). The CDR3 is made up of 15 amino acids. V gave up 7 bases and J gave up 4 bases, with 19 bases separating them. Germline CDR1 is SGHVS and CDR2 is FNYEAQ. CDR3 in amino acids: CASTPRAGWGETQYF. In DNA, the CDR3 is TGTGCCAGCACCCCCCGCGCGGGATGGGGAGAGACCCAGTACTTC.

The chain uses TRBV2 and TRBJ2-1; 7 bases line up with TRBD2. CDR1 is SNHLY, CDR2 FYNNEI, per germline. This CDR3 contains 17 residues. The junction had 15 bases not matched to a gene; V was cut back by 4 bases and J by 6 bases. This chain's CDR3 is CASSGFTTAGRGNEQFF. In DNA form, the CDR3 reads TGTGCCAGCAGTGGATTTACCACGGCAGGGAGGGGCAATGAGCAGTTCTTC.

This rearrangement joins TRBV6-5 to TRBJ2-7; D possibly corresponds to TRBD2 (5 bases). The ends were cut back, 6 bases at V and 3 bases at J, with 6 bases in the middle. This CDR3 spans 11 amino acids. CDR1 and CDR2 from the germline V gene are MNHEY and SVGAGI. CDR3 nucleotide sequence: TGTGCCAGCAGCCGGGACTACGAGCAGTACTTC. It translates to CASSRDYEQYF.

The chain is built from TRBV18 and TRBJ2-7; 7 nucleotides match TRBD1. Germline V CDR1 and CDR2: KGHSH, LQKENI. The J segment lost 4 bases and the V segment lost 5 bases, leaving 2 bases of the junction unmatched. The CDR3 covers 12 residues. The CDR3 nucleotides read TGTGCCAGCTCAGACAGGGAATACGAGCAGTACTTC. It codes for CASSDREYEQYF.

This clone was observed a handful of times. The rearrangement uses TRBV7-2 and TRBJ2-5; the D gene is possibly TRBD1 (5 bases). V lost 6 bases, J lost 5 bases, and 22 bases lay in between. Germline V gives CDR1 SGHTA, CDR2 FQGNSA. There are 16 residues in the CDR3. CDR3 protein: CASSSRSSQGSETQYF. Written as DNA, the CDR3 is TGTGCCAGCAGTTCCAGGAGTTCCCAGGGATCGGAGACCCAGTACTTC.

This clone has only a few counts. This chain uses TRBV19 with TRBJ1-1, with D hard to call. V lost 6 bases, J lost 5 bases, and 16 bases lay in between. This CDR3 has 14 residues. Germline lookup yields CDR1 LNHDA and CDR2 SQIVND (reference sequence). The CDR3 nucleotides are TGTGCCAGTAGGGCCAGACACCTCGAGACTGAAGCTTTCTTT. It yields the protein CASRARHLETEAFF. Using reference TRBV19 and TRBJ1-1 for the parts outside the CDR3, the full variable domain is DGGITQSPKYLFRKEGQNVTLSCEQNLNHDAMYWYRQDPGQGLRLIYYSQIVNDFQKGDIAEGYSVSREKKESFPLTVTSAQKNPTAFYLCASRARHLETEAFFGQGTRLTVV.

The V and J genes are TRBV18 and TRBJ1-5; TRBD1 aligns across 7 bases. This CDR3 spans 13 amino acids. Germline loops: CDR1 KGHSH, CDR2 LQKENI. The V segment lost 1 base and the J segment 11 bases; nucleotides outside the gene matches: 5. Here the CDR3 reads CASSPLGDSSQHF. The CDR3 DNA is TGTGCCAGCTCACCACTCGGGGACAGTTCCCAGCATTTT. Full variable domain (outside the CDR3, taken from reference TRBV18 and TRBJ1-5): NAGVMQNPRHLVRRRGQEARLRCSPMKGHSHVYWYRQLPEEGLKFMVYLQKENIIDESGMPKERFSAEFPKEGPSILRIQQVVRGDSAAYFCASSPLGDSSQHFGDGTRLSIL.

The chain has TRBV5-1 and TRBJ2-6; 7 positions agree with TRBD2. Germline V gene sequence: CDR1 SGHRS, CDR2 YFSETQ. With V trimmed by 3 bases and J by 0 bases, 0 bases remained unmatched. The CDR3 consists of 15 residues. The CDR3 sequence: CASSSGGSGANVLTF. The DNA for the CDR3 is TGCGCCAGCAGCTCGGGGGGCTCTGGGGCCAACGTCCTGACTTTC.

This chain links TRBV28 with TRBJ1-2, with D perhaps TRBD1 (6 bases). The CDR3 contains 13 residues. The V end lost 5 bases, the J end lost 4 bases, and 11 bases lay between the germline ends. Looked up from germline, CDR1 is MDHEN and CDR2 is SYDVKM. For the CDR3, the DNA is TGTGCCAGCAGTCAGCAGGGGTTCTATGGCTACACCTTC. Encoded protein: CASSQQGFYGYTF.

There are a few counts of this clone. This chain connects TRBV7-9 to TRBJ2-1; D is perhaps TRBD2 (6 bases). Trimming shortened V by 2 bases and J by 5 bases, and 10 bases separated the two germline ends. The CDR3 totals 14 residues. The germline V gene encodes CDR1 SEHNR and CDR2 FQNEAQ (reference sequence). The CDR3 nucleotides read TGTGCCAGCAGCTTACATTGGAGGGACAATGAGCAGTTCTTC. It is translated as CASSLHWRDNEQFF.

This clone has a handful of counts. The V and J genes are TRBV7-8 and TRBJ2-1; 7 bases line up with TRBD2. This CDR3 is built from 12 residues. J lost 9 bases, V lost 7 bases, and 6 bases had no gene match. Germline values: CDR1 SGHVS, CDR2 FQNEAQ. CDR3 sequence reads: CASIFGEGEQFF. The DNA for the CDR3 is TGTGCCAGCATATTCGGGGAGGGTGAGCAGTTCTTC.

This clone has just a few counts. This chain uses TRBV27 with TRBJ2-3, with 10 bases matching TRBD2. CDR1 and CDR2 (germline): MNHEY, SMNVEV (reference sequence). The trim removed 8 bases at V and 7 bases at J, leaving 12 bases unmatched. CDR3 length: 15 amino acids. The CDR3 nucleotides read TGTGCCAGCCTGCCTAGCGGGAGAAGTGGGAATACGCAGTATTTT. Protein sequence: CASLPSGRSGNTQYF.

The chain is built from TRBV5-4 and TRBJ2-3; tentatively, D is TRBD1 (6 bases). Trimming removed 3 bases at V and 4 bases at J, with 6 bases between. The germline V gene has CDR1 SGHNT and CDR2 YYREEE (reference sequence). The CDR3 sequence is 12 residues long. DNA of the CDR3: TGTGCCAGCAGCTACAGGGCAGATACGCAGTATTTT. The encoded protein is CASSYRADTQYF.

This clone showed up just a few times. The gene calls are TRBV27 and TRBJ2-3, with 8 bases aligning to TRBD1. V was clipped by 4 bases and J by 6 bases; unmatched bases: 0. CDR1 is MNHEY, CDR2 SMNVEV, per germline (reference sequence). The CDR3 runs to 12 residues. The CDR3 is CASSSGGDTQYF. CDR3 DNA sequence: TGTGCCAGCAGTTCAGGGGGCGATACGCAGTATTTT.

This clone was detected only a few times. For the CDR3, the DNA is TGTGCCAGCAGGCCCCAGGGGGGATTCTCCTACGAGCAGTACTTC. Translated, it gives CASRPQGGFSYEQYF. The chain employs TRBV6-6 and TRBJ2-7; D may be TRBD1 (7 bases). Trimming removed 6 bases from V and 0 bases from J, with 15 bases in between. The CDR3 runs to 15 residues. Per the germline V gene, CDR1 is MNHNY and CDR2 is SVGAGI (reference sequence).

This clone has more than one count but fewer than ten. The rearrangement links TRBV6-5 to TRBJ2-1; D remains unclear. The germline V gene encodes CDR1 MNHEY and CDR2 SVGAGI. The CDR3 spans 15 residues. Trimming took 0 bases from V and 0 from J, leaving 6 bases between them. The CDR3 DNA reads as TGTGCCAGCAGTTACTCGGCTAGCTCCTACAATGAGCAGTTCTTC. It is translated as CASSYSASSYNEQFF.

The chain combines TRBV14 with TRBJ2-1, with 7 bases lining up with TRBD2. Germline V gene sequence: CDR1 SGHDN, CDR2 FVKESK. With 3 bases clipped from V and 4 bases from J, the junction kept 15 bases outside the gene matches. The CDR3 contains 18 residues. DNA of the CDR3: TGTGCCAGCAGCCAGGAGGGCCCGCGGGAGAAGATTTACAATGAGCAGTTCTTC. It translates to CASSQEGPREKIYNEQFF.

This clone was seen a few times. V usage is TRBV19 and J usage is TRBJ1-5; 8 positions agree with TRBD1. With 5 bases clipped from V and 9 bases from J, the junction kept 9 bases outside the gene matches. Germline assignment: CDR1 LNHDA and CDR2 SQIVND (reference sequence). The CDR3 has 14 amino acids. The CDR3 DNA reads TGTGCCAGTAGTCCCGACAGGGGATATTCGCCCCAGCATTTT. Its protein is CASSPDRGYSPQHF.

This chain connects TRBV28 to TRBJ1-1, with D perhaps matching TRBD1 (6 bases). CDR1 is MDHEN and CDR2 is SYDVKM in the germline V gene. The CDR3 is 15 amino acids. V was clipped by 1 base and J by 3 bases, with 12 bases between them. The CDR3 bases are TGTGCCAGCAGTTTATTCGGCAGGGGAGACACTGAAGCTTTCTTT. Translated: CASSLFGRGDTEAFF.

V usage is TRBV5-8 and J usage is TRBJ2-2, with D possibly being TRBD1 (6 bases). The germline CDR1 and CDR2 sequences are SGHTS and YDEGEE. The CDR3 loop spans 15 amino acids. Trimming shortened V by 5 bases and J by 6 bases, and 17 bases separated the two germline ends. CDR3 in amino acids: CASSSGDGLAGELFF. CDR3 nucleotides: TGTGCCAGCAGTTCAGGGGACGGCTTGGCCGGGGAGCTGTTTTTT.

This chain joins TRBV7-9 and TRBJ2-3; 9 nucleotides match TRBD2. Germline lookup yields CDR1 SEHNR and CDR2 FQNEAQ (reference sequence). The CDR3 sequence is 12 residues long. After removal of 5 bases from V and 14 bases from J, the junction contained 8 bases not matched to a gene. The CDR3 nucleotides are TGTGCCAGCAGCGACAAGCGGGAGGTGGCGTATTTT. It specifies CASSDKREVAYF.

This clone has just a few counts. This chain uses TRBV18 with TRBJ2-1, with D possibly TRBD2 on 5 matching bases. V gave up 3 bases and J gave up 6 bases, with 9 bases separating them. This CDR3 contains 13 residues. Germline V gives CDR1 KGHSH, CDR2 LQKENI. CDR3 amino acids: CASSPDSINEQFF. The DNA for the CDR3 is TGTGCCAGCTCACCGGACTCGATCAATGAGCAGTTCTTC.